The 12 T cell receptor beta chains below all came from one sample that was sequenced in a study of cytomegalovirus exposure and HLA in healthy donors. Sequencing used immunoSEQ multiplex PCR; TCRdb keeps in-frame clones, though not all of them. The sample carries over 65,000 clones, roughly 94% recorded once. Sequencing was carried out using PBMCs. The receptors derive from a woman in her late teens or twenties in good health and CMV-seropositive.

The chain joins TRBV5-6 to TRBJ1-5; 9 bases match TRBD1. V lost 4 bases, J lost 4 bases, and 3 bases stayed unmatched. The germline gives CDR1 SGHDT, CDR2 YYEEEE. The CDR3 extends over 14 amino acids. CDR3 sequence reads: CASSRTGVNQPQHF. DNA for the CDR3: TGTGCCAGCAGCCGGACAGGGGTAAATCAGCCCCAGCATTTT. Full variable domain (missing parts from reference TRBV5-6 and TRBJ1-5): DAGVTQSPTHLIKTRGQQVTLRCSPKSGHDTVSWYQQALGQGPQFIFQYYEEEERQRGNFPDRFSGHQFPNYSSELNVNALLLGDSALYLCASSRTGVNQPQHFGDGTRLSIL.

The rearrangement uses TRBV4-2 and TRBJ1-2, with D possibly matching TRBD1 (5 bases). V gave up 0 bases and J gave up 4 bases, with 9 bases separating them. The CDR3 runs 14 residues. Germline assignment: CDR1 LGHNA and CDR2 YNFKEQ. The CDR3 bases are TGTGCCAGCAGCCAAGAAGGGCAGGGCTATGGCTACACCTTC. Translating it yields CASSQEGQGYGYTF.

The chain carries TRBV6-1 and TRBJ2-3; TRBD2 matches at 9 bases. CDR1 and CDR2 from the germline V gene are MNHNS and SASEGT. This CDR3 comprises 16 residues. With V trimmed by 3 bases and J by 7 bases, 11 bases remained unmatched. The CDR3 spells CASSEAGGPTAYTQYF. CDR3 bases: TGTGCCAGCAGTGAGGCGGGGGGGCCGACAGCCTATACGCAGTATTTT.

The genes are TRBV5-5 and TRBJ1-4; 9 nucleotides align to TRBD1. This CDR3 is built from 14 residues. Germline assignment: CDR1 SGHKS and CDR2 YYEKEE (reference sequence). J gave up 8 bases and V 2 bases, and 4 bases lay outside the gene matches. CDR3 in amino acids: CASSFGQGSEKLFF. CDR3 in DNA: TGTGCCAGCAGCTTTGGACAGGGGAGCGAAAAACTGTTTTTT.

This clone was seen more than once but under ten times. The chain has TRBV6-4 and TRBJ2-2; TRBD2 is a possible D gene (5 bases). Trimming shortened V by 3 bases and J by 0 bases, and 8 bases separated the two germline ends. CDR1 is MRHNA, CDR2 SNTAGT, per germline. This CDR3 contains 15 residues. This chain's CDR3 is CASSETGANTGELFF. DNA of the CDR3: TGTGCCAGCAGTGAGACCGGGGCGAACACCGGGGAGCTGTTTTTT.

The CDR3 region is CASSRVAGLGASGNTIYF. The CDR3 bases are TGTGCCAGCAGCCGCGTCGCCGGGTTGGGGGCCTCTGGAAACACCATATATTTT. The rearrangement links TRBV11-3 to TRBJ1-3; possibly TRBD1 for D (6 bases). This CDR3 has 18 amino acids. V was clipped by 5 bases and J by 0 bases, with 20 bases between them. Germline CDR1 SGHNT, CDR2 YENEEA.

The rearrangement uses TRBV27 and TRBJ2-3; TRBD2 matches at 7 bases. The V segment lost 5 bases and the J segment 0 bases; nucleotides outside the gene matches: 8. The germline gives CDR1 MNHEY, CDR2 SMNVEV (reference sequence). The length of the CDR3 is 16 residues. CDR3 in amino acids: CASSGIRLASTDTQYF. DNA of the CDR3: TGTGCCAGCAGTGGAATTCGACTAGCCAGCACAGATACGCAGTATTTT.

This CDR3 is CASSVAGGWDTEAFF. The CDR3 DNA reads as TGTGCCAGCAGCGTAGCCGGAGGGTGGGACACTGAAGCTTTCTTT. The J gene is TRBJ1-1, the V gene TRBV9; D not certain. V dropped 0 bases and J dropped 3 bases, with 12 bases sitting between them. This CDR3 comprises 15 residues. The germline CDR1 and CDR2 sequences are SGDLS and YYNGEE.

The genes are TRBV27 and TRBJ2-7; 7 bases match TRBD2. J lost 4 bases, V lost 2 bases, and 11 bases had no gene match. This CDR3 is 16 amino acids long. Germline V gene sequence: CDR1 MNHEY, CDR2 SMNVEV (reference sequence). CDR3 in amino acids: CASSLLHGGSGYEQYF. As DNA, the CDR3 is TGTGCCAGCAGTTTACTTCACGGCGGGAGTGGGTACGAGCAGTACTTC.

In DNA, the CDR3 is TGTGCCAGCAGTTTATCGACAGGGGCGCTTGAAAAACTGTTTTTT. It specifies CASSLSTGALEKLFF. This rearrangement joins TRBV27 to TRBJ1-4, with 8 bases that match TRBD1. V shed 0 bases, J shed 7 bases, and the junction held 4 bases outside the gene matches. Germline CDR1 reads MNHEY; CDR2 reads SMNVEV (reference sequence). This CDR3 has 15 amino acids.

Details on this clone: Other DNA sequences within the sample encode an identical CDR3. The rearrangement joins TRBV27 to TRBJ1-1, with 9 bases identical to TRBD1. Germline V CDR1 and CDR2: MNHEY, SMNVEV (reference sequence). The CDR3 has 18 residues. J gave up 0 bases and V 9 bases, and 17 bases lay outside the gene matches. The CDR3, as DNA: TGTGCCAGTAGCCTCCTACTGGACAGGGGCCCTATGAACACTGAAGCTTTCTTT. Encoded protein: CASSLLLDRGPMNTEAFF.

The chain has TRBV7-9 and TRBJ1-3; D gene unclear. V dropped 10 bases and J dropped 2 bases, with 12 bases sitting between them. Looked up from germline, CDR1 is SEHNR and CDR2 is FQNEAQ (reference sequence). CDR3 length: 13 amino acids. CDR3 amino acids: CANPGITGNTIYF. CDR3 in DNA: TGTGCCAACCCGGGAATTACTGGAAACACCATATATTTT.